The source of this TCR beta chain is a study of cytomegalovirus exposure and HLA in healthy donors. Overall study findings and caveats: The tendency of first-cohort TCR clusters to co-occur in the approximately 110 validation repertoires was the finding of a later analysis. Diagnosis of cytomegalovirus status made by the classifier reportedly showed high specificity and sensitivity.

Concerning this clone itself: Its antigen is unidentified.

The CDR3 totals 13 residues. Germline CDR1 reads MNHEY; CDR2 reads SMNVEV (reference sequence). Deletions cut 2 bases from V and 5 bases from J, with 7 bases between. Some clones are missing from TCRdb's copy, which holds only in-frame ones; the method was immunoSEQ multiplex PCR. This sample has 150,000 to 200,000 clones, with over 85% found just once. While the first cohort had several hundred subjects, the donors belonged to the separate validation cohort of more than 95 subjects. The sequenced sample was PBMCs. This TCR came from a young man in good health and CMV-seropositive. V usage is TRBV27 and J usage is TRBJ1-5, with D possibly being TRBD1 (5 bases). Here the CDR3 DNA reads TGTGCCAGCAGTTTACGGGGGGATCAGCCCCAGCATTTT. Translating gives CASSLRGDQPQHF.